This T cell receptor beta chain was captured in a study of identifying expanded T cells in peripheral blood. Study-level results: Differentially abundant clones: roughly 1.3 between replicates, 15 to 17 at around 2 weeks, less than 20 at four. Clone count variance between roughly 2-week samples rose with total template count.

Details on this clone: Its antigen is currently unknown.

CDR1 is SGHTA, CDR2 FQGNSA, per germline. This CDR3 has 13 amino acids. V lost 2 bases, J lost 6 bases, and 9 bases lay in between. This table comes from immunoSEQ multiplex PCR, and its TCRdb copy is limited to in-frame clones, with some not included. The repertoire holds about 58,000 clones, with roughly nine tenths as singletons. During the collection period, no donor immune events like infections were recorded. This chain links TRBV7-2 with TRBJ2-3; tentative D call: TRBD2 (5 bases). Sequencing was done on a sample of blood. This TCR derives from a person between 18 and 75 years old in good health. The CDR3 sequence is CASSLLGGDTQYF. The CDR3 DNA is TGTGCCAGCAGCTTACTCGGCGGGGATACGCAGTATTTT. The whole variable domain, filled in from reference TRBV7-2 and TRBJ2-3, reads GAGVSQSPSNKVTEKGKDVELRCDPISGHTALYWYRQSLGQGLEFLIYFQGNSAPDKSGLPSDRFSAERTGGSVSTLTIQRTQQEDSAVYLCASSLLGGDTQYFGPGTRLTVL.